Below are 19 T cell receptor beta chains sequenced from a single sample in a study of blood T cell repertoires in COVID-19. The assay was immunoSEQ multiplex PCR, and TCRdb's table has in-frame clones only and misses some. The sample includes 53,000 or so clones, 77% of them seen just once. Sequencing was performed on peripheral blood. These receptors all stem from a man in his 70s with active or convalescent COVID-19.

CDR3 sequence reads: CASSSLDRISSYEQYF. The CDR3 nucleotides are TGTGCCAGCAGCTCGCTTGACAGGATAAGCTCCTACGAGCAGTACTTC. The rearrangement links TRBV7-8 to TRBJ2-7, with a weak D call TRBD1 (6 bases). This CDR3 has 16 residues. Germline CDR1 is SGHVS and CDR2 is FQNEAQ. The V end lost 4 bases, the J end lost 0 bases, and 16 bases lay between the germline ends.

V is TRBV4-1 and J is TRBJ1-6; 7 positions agree with TRBD1. The CDR3 contains 15 residues. Germline CDR1 MGHRA, CDR2 YSYEKL. J gave up 9 bases and V 0 bases, and 5 bases lay outside the gene matches. The CDR3 is CASSQDSDRASPLHF. CDR3 sequence (DNA): TGCGCCAGCAGCCAAGATTCCGACAGGGCTTCACCCCTCCACTTT.

The V call is TRBV27, the J call TRBJ2-3; 9 positions match TRBD1. V trimming: 5 bases; J trimming: 0 bases; junction bases outside the gene matches: 3. CDR1 and CDR2 (germline): MNHEY, SMNVEV (reference sequence). This CDR3 spans 15 amino acids. The CDR3 here is CASSPGTGSTDTQYF. The CDR3 nucleotides are TGTGCCAGCAGTCCCGGGACAGGGAGCACAGATACGCAGTATTTT.

The V call is TRBV7-2, the J call TRBJ2-2; tentative D call: TRBD1 (5 bases). V lost 1 base and J lost 4, with 13 bases in between. Germline V gene data show CDR1 as SGHTA and CDR2 as FQGNSA. CDR3 length: 16 amino acids. CDR3 region: CASSLVGRDITGELFF. CDR3 coding DNA: TGTGCCAGCAGCTTAGTCGGCAGGGATATCACCGGGGAGCTGTTTTTT.

V usage is TRBV27 and J usage is TRBJ1-2; 7 positions agree with TRBD1. V lost 3 bases, J lost 4 bases, and 8 bases stayed unmatched. CDR3 length: 15 amino acids. Germline values: CDR1 MNHEY, CDR2 SMNVEV (reference sequence). CDR3 sequence: CASSLDRTVFYGYTF. CDR3 DNA: TGTGCCAGCAGTTTGGACAGGACGGTTTTCTATGGCTACACCTTC.

The chain's CDR3 is CASSLGSSGEEETQYF. In nucleotides, the CDR3 is TGTGCCAGCAGCCTCGGAAGTAGCGGGGAGGAAGAGACCCAGTACTTC. The V gene is TRBV7-9, the J gene TRBJ2-5, with TRBD2 matching 8 bases. Germline trimming cut 5 bases from V and 3 bases from J; bases unmatched to any gene: 11. Germline V gives CDR1 SEHNR, CDR2 FQNEAQ (reference sequence). The CDR3 spans 16 residues.

This chain links TRBV7-9 with TRBJ2-1; TRBD1 aligns across 9 bases. Germline loops: CDR1 SEHNR, CDR2 FQNEAQ (reference sequence). After removal of 1 base from V and 8 bases from J, the junction contained 6 bases not matched to a gene. There are 15 residues in the CDR3. This chain's CDR3 is CASSLGAQGAYEQFF. The CDR3 DNA reads as TGTGCCAGCAGCTTAGGAGCACAGGGGGCGTATGAGCAGTTCTTC.

The chain links TRBV7-2 to TRBJ1-5; D is unclear. Trimming stripped 4 bases from V and 6 bases from J, with 10 bases between. Germline CDR1 SGHTA, CDR2 FQGNSA. This CDR3 has 13 residues. This chain's CDR3 is CASSSLFGQPQHF. In DNA, the CDR3 is TGTGCCAGCAGCTCTCTATTCGGTCAGCCCCAGCATTTT.

This clone was detected only once. DNA for the CDR3: TGTGCCAGTCACACAGGGAGTCCTCAGCCCCAGCATTTT. Protein: CASHTGSPQPQHF. The chain recombines TRBV2 with TRBJ1-5; D is possibly TRBD1 (6 bases). The germline gives CDR1 SNHLY, CDR2 FYNNEI. The CDR3 consists of 13 residues. The germline V and J ends were trimmed by 9 bases and 6 bases, with 15 bases remaining between them.

This rearrangement joins TRBV11-3 to TRBJ2-5; 7 bases are a match to TRBD1. The CDR3 is made up of 14 amino acids. Germline V gene sequence: CDR1 SGHNT, CDR2 YENEEA. Losses at the gene ends were 4 bases for V and 5 bases for J; bases not matched to a gene: 7. CDR3 sequence: CASSSTGYLETQYF. DNA of the CDR3: TGTGCCAGCAGCTCGACAGGGTATTTGGAGACCCAGTACTTC.

The genes are TRBV11-3 and TRBJ2-7; 9 bases align to TRBD2. Germline V lookup: CDR1 SGHNT, CDR2 YENEEA. The CDR3 covers 12 residues. The V segment lost 6 bases and the J segment 5 bases; nucleotides outside the gene matches: 2. The CDR3 loop reads CASRQREDEQYF. CDR3 in DNA: TGTGCCAGCAGACAGCGGGAGGACGAGCAGTACTTC.

The chain links TRBV7-9 to TRBJ2-2; D gene unclear. The CDR3 sequence is 16 residues long. The V end was cut by 0 bases, the J end by 8 bases, with 16 bases between. Germline CDR1 is SEHNR and CDR2 is FQNEAQ (reference sequence). Written as DNA, the CDR3 is TGTGCCAGCAGCTTAGCGGCCTTCCAACGTCCGGGGGAGCTGTTTTTT. Amino acid sequence: CASSLAAFQRPGELFF.

This rearrangement joins TRBV15 to TRBJ2-1; D unresolved. Trimming removed 0 bases from V and 0 bases from J, with 6 bases in between. CDR3 length: 15 residues. The germline CDR1 and CDR2 sequences are LNHNV and YYDKDF (reference sequence). The CDR3 here is CATSREAVSYNEQFF. The CDR3 DNA reads as TGTGCCACCAGCAGAGAGGCGGTCTCCTACAATGAGCAGTTCTTC. Together with reference TRBV15 and TRBJ2-1, the CDR3 gives the full variable domain: DAMVIQNPRYQVTQFGKPVTLSCSQTLNHNVMYWYQQKSSQAPKLLFHYYDKDFNNEADTPDNFQSRRPNTSFCFLDIRSPGLGDTAMYLCATSREAVSYNEQFFGPGTRLTVL.

The chain uses TRBV27 and TRBJ1-2, with 8 positions matching TRBD1. In germline, CDR1 is MNHEY, CDR2 SMNVEV (reference sequence). CDR3 length: 14 residues. V shed 5 bases, J shed 4 bases, and the junction held 6 bases outside the gene matches. CDR3: CASSTRTGSYGYTF. The CDR3 DNA reads TGTGCCAGCAGTACCCGGACAGGGTCCTATGGCTACACCTTC.

The chain links TRBV29-1 to TRBJ1-1, with D uncertain. Germline V gene data show CDR1 as SQVTM and CDR2 as ANQGSEA. The CDR3 spans 13 residues. V was cut by 5 bases and J by 4 bases, with 14 bases left in between. The CDR3 sequence: CSVLTARGTEAFF. In DNA form, the CDR3 reads TGCAGCGTTCTAACTGCGCGGGGCACTGAAGCTTTCTTT.

This chain joins TRBV11-3 and TRBJ1-1, with TRBD1 matching over 8 bases. The CDR3 covers 14 residues. CDR1 SGHNT and CDR2 YENEEA come from the germline V gene. V lost 7 bases to trimming and J lost 5 bases; unmatched junction nucleotides: 9. This chain's CDR3 is CASTRGQGETEAFF. The CDR3 DNA follows: TGTGCCAGCACCCGAGGACAGGGAGAGACTGAAGCTTTCTTT.

The gene calls are TRBV5-1 and TRBJ1-4; D may be TRBD1 (6 bases). The CDR3 is 15 amino acids. CDR1 is SGHRS, CDR2 YFSETQ, per germline. V lost 6 bases and J 4 bases, leaving 16 bases between the germline ends. The CDR3 sequence: CASTLTGTGNEKLFF. The CDR3 nucleotides read TGCGCCAGCACCCTTACAGGGACGGGTAATGAAAAACTGTTTTTT. Full variable domain (remainder filled in from reference TRBV5-1 and TRBJ1-4): KAGVTQTPRYLIKTRGQQVTLSCSPISGHRSVSWYQQTPGQGLQFLFEYFSETQRNKGNFPGRFSGRQFSNSRSEMNVSTLELGDSALYLCASTLTGTGNEKLFFGSGTQLSVL.

The chain joins TRBV6-6 to TRBJ1-1; weak D call: TRBD1 (6 bases). V was clipped by 8 bases and J by 1 base, with 11 bases between them. The length of the CDR3 is 13 residues. Germline CDR1 is MNHNY and CDR2 is SVGAGI (reference sequence). The CDR3 DNA follows: TGTGCCAGCCTCGGACAGCCGAACACTGAAGCTTTCTTT. Its protein product is CASLGQPNTEAFF.

The chain has TRBV19 and TRBJ2-2, with D possibly being TRBD1 (5 bases). V dropped 1 base and J dropped 4 bases, with 10 bases sitting between them. The CDR3 contains 15 residues. Per the germline V gene, CDR1 is LNHDA and CDR2 is SQIVND (reference sequence). CDR3 in amino acids: CASSIVAQVTGELFF. The CDR3 DNA sequence: TGTGCCAGTAGTATAGTGGCACAGGTCACCGGGGAGCTGTTTTTT.